These T cell receptor beta chains were read from a single sample in a study of blood T cell repertoires in COVID-19. Data came from immunoSEQ multiplex PCR; TCRdb stores just in-frame clones and leaves some out. The profile shows some 240,000 clones, around 90% of them singletons. The sequencing sample was made of peripheral blood. The receptor set was obtained from a woman aged 55-69 years with COVID-19, enrolled during active disease. CDR3s include the opening cysteine and the closing phenylalanine or tryptophan. Each record gives: clone size, D gene, J gene, V gene, CDR3 protein, CDR3 DNA. A D gene is named only where the DNA matches it firmly. A row's size may be missing; if present it is once, few, many or a size class.

clone_size: -; d_call: -; j_call: TRBJ2-2; v_call: TRBV11-3; cdr3_aa: CASSSRVNTGELFF; cdr3_nt: TGTGCCAGCAGTTCGCGCGTGAACACCGGGGAGCTGTTTTTT
clone_size: -; d_call: -; j_call: TRBJ2-7; v_call: TRBV3-1/TRBV3-2; cdr3_aa: CASSSTGEADYEQYF; cdr3_nt: TGTGCCAGCAGCTCGACGGGGGAAGCGGACTACGAGCAGTACTTC
clone_size: -; d_call: TRBD1; j_call: TRBJ2-1; v_call: TRBV5-1; cdr3_aa: CASSSRQGAYNEQFF; cdr3_nt: TGCGCCAGCAGCTCGAGACAGGGGGCCTACAATGAGCAGTTCTTC
clone_size: -; d_call: -; j_call: TRBJ2-2; v_call: TRBV3-1/TRBV3-2; cdr3_aa: CASRFGEPGELFF; cdr3_nt: TGTGCCAGCAGATTCGGGGAACCCGGGGAGCTGTTTTTT
clone_size: -; d_call: TRBD1; j_call: TRBJ1-1; v_call: TRBV6-5; cdr3_aa: CATIGQGLSDTEAFF; cdr3_nt: TGTGCCACCATCGGACAGGGTTTGTCGGACACTGAAGCTTTCTTT
clone_size: -; d_call: -; j_call: TRBJ2-4; v_call: TRBV4-1; cdr3_aa: CASSQGRAGLTEAKNIQYF; cdr3_nt: TGCGCCAGCAGCCAAGGTCGTGCGGGCCTGACCGAAGCCAAAAACATTCAGTACTTC
clone_size: -; d_call: -; j_call: TRBJ1-2; v_call: TRBV19; cdr3_aa: CASSIVSNYGYTF; cdr3_nt: TGTGCCAGTAGTATTGTCAGTAACTATGGCTACACCTTC
clone_size: -; d_call: TRBD1; j_call: TRBJ1-5; v_call: TRBV2; cdr3_aa: CASSETPGGLGNQPQHF; cdr3_nt: TGTGCCAGCAGTGAGACCCCAGGGGGCTTGGGCAATCAGCCCCAGCATTTT
clone_size: -; d_call: TRBD1; j_call: TRBJ1-5; v_call: TRBV6-2/TRBV6-3; cdr3_aa: CASSYDGRGLQYQPQHF; cdr3_nt: TGTGCCAGCAGTTACGACGGCAGGGGGCTTCAGTATCAGCCCCAGCATTTT
clone_size: -; d_call: TRBD1; j_call: TRBJ1-1; v_call: TRBV9; cdr3_aa: CASSPRTGGNTEAFF; cdr3_nt: TGTGCCAGCAGCCCCCGGACAGGGGGTAACACTGAAGCTTTCTTT
clone_size: once; d_call: -; j_call: TRBJ2-1; v_call: TRBV6-4; cdr3_aa: CASSDSKQGLYNEQFF; cdr3_nt: TGTGCCAGCAGTGACTCGAAACAGGGCTTATACAATGAGCAGTTCTTC
clone_size: -; d_call: TRBD1; j_call: TRBJ1-3; v_call: TRBV4-3; cdr3_aa: CASSPDSGTGGNTIYF; cdr3_nt: TGCGCCAGCAGCCCCGACTCCGGGACAGGGGGAAACACCATATATTTT
clone_size: -; d_call: -; j_call: TRBJ1-4; v_call: TRBV5-8; cdr3_aa: CASSLVLDSDATNEKLFF; cdr3_nt: TGTGCCAGCAGCCTGGTTCTCGACAGTGATGCAACTAATGAAAAACTGTTTTTT
clone_size: -; d_call: -; j_call: TRBJ1-2; v_call: TRBV19; cdr3_aa: CASSTQGLWGYGYTF; cdr3_nt: TGTGCCAGTAGTACGCAGGGACTCTGGGGCTATGGCTACACCTTC
clone_size: -; d_call: TRBD2; j_call: TRBJ2-5; v_call: TRBV7-2; cdr3_aa: CASRPGLGNQETQYF; cdr3_nt: TGTGCCAGCAGACCAGGACTAGGCAATCAGGAGACCCAGTACTTC
clone_size: -; d_call: -; j_call: TRBJ2-1; v_call: TRBV18; cdr3_aa: CASSPSGSSSYNEQFF; cdr3_nt: TGTGCCAGCTCACCATCCGGGTCGAGCTCCTACAATGAGCAGTTCTTC
clone_size: -; d_call: -; j_call: TRBJ1-2; v_call: TRBV12-3/TRBV12-4; cdr3_aa: CASRLDSFGYTF; cdr3_nt: TGTGCCAGCAGGCTAGACAGTTTCGGCTACACCTTC
clone_size: -; d_call: -; j_call: TRBJ1-3; v_call: TRBV11-2; cdr3_aa: CASSGRQFDFSGNTIYF; cdr3_nt: TGTGCCAGCAGCGGACGACAGTTTGACTTCTCTGGAAACACCATATATTTT
clone_size: -; d_call: -; j_call: TRBJ1-6; v_call: TRBV6-4; cdr3_aa: CASSRTAAGALHF; cdr3_nt: TGTGCCAGCAGTCGGACAGCTGCCGGGGCCCTCCACTTT
clone_size: -; d_call: -; j_call: TRBJ2-6; v_call: TRBV7-6; cdr3_aa: CASSKTEPAGANVLTF; cdr3_nt: TGTGCCAGCAGCAAGACAGAACCCGCTGGGGCCAACGTCCTGACTTTC
clone_size: -; d_call: -; j_call: TRBJ1-3; v_call: TRBV6-6; cdr3_aa: CASSYTPGTYGNTIYF; cdr3_nt: TGTGCCAGCAGTTACACTCCAGGGACTTACGGAAACACCATATATTTT
clone_size: -; d_call: -; j_call: TRBJ1-5; v_call: TRBV6-1; cdr3_aa: CASSEAGRGQPQHF; cdr3_nt: TGTGCCAGCAGTGAAGCGGGGAGGGGCCAGCCCCAGCATTTT
clone_size: -; d_call: TRBD1; j_call: TRBJ2-1; v_call: TRBV5-1; cdr3_aa: CASSLDRGDEQFF; cdr3_nt: TGCGCCAGCAGCTTGGACAGGGGGGACGAGCAGTTCTTC
clone_size: -; d_call: TRBD2; j_call: TRBJ2-5; v_call: TRBV4-3; cdr3_aa: CASSQGASGAQETQYF; cdr3_nt: TGCGCCAGCAGCCAGGGAGCTAGCGGGGCCCAAGAGACCCAGTACTTC
clone_size: -; d_call: -; j_call: TRBJ1-1; v_call: TRBV7-9; cdr3_aa: CASSLAGGTTEAFF; cdr3_nt: TGTGCCAGCAGCTTAGCCGGCGGAACGACTGAAGCTTTCTTT
clone_size: -; d_call: -; j_call: TRBJ1-1; v_call: TRBV5-5; cdr3_aa: CASSLGGGFGAFF; cdr3_nt: TGTGCCAGCAGCTTGGGTGGCGGATTTGGGGCTTTCTTT
clone_size: -; d_call: -; j_call: TRBJ2-5; v_call: TRBV11-3; cdr3_aa: CASSLLAQETQYF; cdr3_nt: TGTGCCAGCAGTTTGTTGGCCCAAGAGACCCAGTACTTC
clone_size: -; d_call: TRBD1; j_call: TRBJ1-1; v_call: TRBV9; cdr3_aa: CASSVSGGASLAFF; cdr3_nt: TGTGCCAGCAGCGTATCAGGGGGCGCGTCTCTAGCTTTCTTT
clone_size: -; d_call: -; j_call: TRBJ1-1; v_call: TRBV7-3; cdr3_aa: CASSLQGGNTEAFF; cdr3_nt: TGTGCCAGCAGCTTACAGGGAGGGAACACTGAAGCTTTCTTT
clone_size: -; d_call: -; j_call: TRBJ2-3; v_call: TRBV7-9; cdr3_aa: CASSSSGDTQYF; cdr3_nt: TGTGCCAGCAGCTCATCCGGGGATACGCAGTATTTT
clone_size: -; d_call: -; j_call: TRBJ1-3; v_call: TRBV9; cdr3_aa: CASSVAADSSGNTIYF; cdr3_nt: TGTGCCAGCAGCGTAGCGGCCGACAGCTCTGGAAACACCATATATTTT
clone_size: -; d_call: -; j_call: TRBJ1-5; v_call: TRBV7-8; cdr3_aa: CASSLLGGTTIRSQHF; cdr3_nt: TGTGCCAGCAGCTTACTCGGGGGAACCACAATACGATCCCAGCATTTT
clone_size: -; d_call: -; j_call: TRBJ1-2; v_call: TRBV6-1; cdr3_aa: CASSEVVQDYGYTF; cdr3_nt: TGTGCCAGCAGTGAAGTAGTCCAGGACTATGGCTACACCTTC
clone_size: -; d_call: -; j_call: TRBJ2-5; v_call: TRBV7-9; cdr3_aa: CASSLEYIYFRGKQETQYF; cdr3_nt: TGTGCCAGCAGCTTAGAGTATATCTATTTCAGGGGCAAACAAGAGACCCAGTACTTC
clone_size: -; d_call: TRBD2; j_call: TRBJ2-1; v_call: TRBV27; cdr3_aa: CASSLAGGPHEQFF; cdr3_nt: TGTGCCAGCAGTCTAGCGGGGGGGCCTCATGAGCAGTTCTTC
clone_size: -; d_call: TRBD1; j_call: TRBJ1-2; v_call: TRBV12-5; cdr3_aa: CASGTGQNHGYTF; cdr3_nt: TGTGCTAGTGGGACGGGACAGAACCATGGCTACACCTTC
clone_size: -; d_call: -; j_call: TRBJ2-5; v_call: TRBV7-2; cdr3_aa: CASSLARTDQETQYF; cdr3_nt: TGTGCCAGCAGCTTAGCCAGGACAGATCAAGAGACCCAGTACTTC
clone_size: -; d_call: -; j_call: TRBJ1-2; v_call: TRBV5-6; cdr3_aa: CASSFGGRTYGYTF; cdr3_nt: TGTGCCAGCAGCTTTGGAGGTCGGACCTATGGCTACACCTTC
clone_size: few; d_call: -; j_call: TRBJ2-1; v_call: TRBV19; cdr3_aa: CASMATSSSYNEQFF; cdr3_nt: TGTGCCAGTATGGCGACTAGTAGCTCCTACAATGAGCAGTTCTTC
clone_size: -; d_call: -; j_call: TRBJ1-1; v_call: TRBV5-5; cdr3_aa: CATKSPGHQNTEAFF; cdr3_nt: TGTGCCACCAAATCACCGGGACACCAGAACACTGAAGCTTTCTTT
clone_size: -; d_call: TRBD1; j_call: TRBJ2-7; v_call: TRBV18; cdr3_aa: CASSPQSGQGNYEQYF; cdr3_nt: TGTGCCAGCTCACCACAATCGGGACAGGGTAACTACGAGCAGTACTTC
clone_size: -; d_call: -; j_call: TRBJ1-5; v_call: TRBV7-2; cdr3_aa: CASSLEPGNQPQHF; cdr3_nt: TGTGCCAGCAGCTTAGAACCGGGCAATCAGCCCCAGCATTTT
clone_size: -; d_call: TRBD1; j_call: TRBJ1-5; v_call: TRBV5-8; cdr3_aa: CASRPTTGGYNQPQHF; cdr3_nt: TGTGCCAGCAGGCCAACAACAGGGGGATACAATCAGCCCCAGCATTTT
clone_size: -; d_call: TRBD1; j_call: TRBJ2-2; v_call: TRBV5-1; cdr3_aa: CASSLVRGGGNTGELFF; cdr3_nt: TGCGCCAGCAGCTTGGTTCGAGGGGGCGGGAACACCGGGGAGCTGTTTTTT
clone_size: once; d_call: TRBD1; j_call: TRBJ2-2; v_call: TRBV6-4; cdr3_aa: CASSRDRGSGELFF; cdr3_nt: TGTGCCAGCAGCCGGGACAGGGGGTCCGGGGAGCTGTTTTTT
clone_size: -; d_call: -; j_call: TRBJ1-1; v_call: TRBV11-2; cdr3_aa: CASSLWAGENTEAFF; cdr3_nt: TGTGCCAGCAGCTTATGGGCAGGGGAGAACACTGAAGCTTTCTTT
clone_size: -; d_call: TRBD1; j_call: TRBJ2-2; v_call: TRBV18; cdr3_aa: CASSPGTGGFGARTGELFF; cdr3_nt: TGTGCCAGCTCACCAGGGACAGGGGGTTTCGGTGCAAGGACCGGGGAGCTGTTTTTT
clone_size: -; d_call: -; j_call: TRBJ1-2; v_call: TRBV6-2/TRBV6-3; cdr3_aa: CASSNGVNYGYTF; cdr3_nt: TGTGCCAGCAGCAACGGGGTTAACTATGGCTACACCTTC
clone_size: -; d_call: -; j_call: TRBJ1-2; v_call: TRBV3-1/TRBV3-2; cdr3_aa: CASSQDRQVGYTF; cdr3_nt: TGTGCCAGCAGCCAAGATCGGCAGGTGGGCTACACCTTC
clone_size: many; d_call: -; j_call: TRBJ1-2; v_call: TRBV6-5; cdr3_aa: CASRGQSRGYTF; cdr3_nt: TGTGCCAGCAGAGGACAGTCCAGAGGCTACACCTTC
clone_size: -; d_call: TRBD2; j_call: TRBJ2-2; v_call: TRBV5-1; cdr3_aa: CASRPGLAGENTGELFF; cdr3_nt: TGCGCCAGCAGACCGGGACTAGCGGGAGAAAACACCGGGGAGCTGTTTTTT
clone_size: -; d_call: -; j_call: TRBJ1-1; v_call: TRBV9; cdr3_aa: CASSHRQNTEAFF; cdr3_nt: TGTGCCAGCAGCCACCGACAGAACACTGAAGCTTTCTTT
clone_size: -; d_call: TRBD1; j_call: TRBJ1-1; v_call: TRBV6-5; cdr3_aa: CASSSMTGGAEAFF; cdr3_nt: TGTGCCAGCAGTTCGATGACAGGGGGGGCAGAAGCTTTCTTT
clone_size: -; d_call: TRBD1; j_call: TRBJ1-2; v_call: TRBV27; cdr3_aa: CASSSTDRGDGYTF; cdr3_nt: TGTGCCAGCAGTTCCACTGACAGGGGGGATGGCTACACCTTC
clone_size: -; d_call: TRBD2; j_call: TRBJ2-3; v_call: TRBV18; cdr3_aa: CASSQKRGGRGDTQYF; cdr3_nt: TGTGCCAGCTCGCAGAAGCGGGGGGGCCGGGGAGATACGCAGTATTTT